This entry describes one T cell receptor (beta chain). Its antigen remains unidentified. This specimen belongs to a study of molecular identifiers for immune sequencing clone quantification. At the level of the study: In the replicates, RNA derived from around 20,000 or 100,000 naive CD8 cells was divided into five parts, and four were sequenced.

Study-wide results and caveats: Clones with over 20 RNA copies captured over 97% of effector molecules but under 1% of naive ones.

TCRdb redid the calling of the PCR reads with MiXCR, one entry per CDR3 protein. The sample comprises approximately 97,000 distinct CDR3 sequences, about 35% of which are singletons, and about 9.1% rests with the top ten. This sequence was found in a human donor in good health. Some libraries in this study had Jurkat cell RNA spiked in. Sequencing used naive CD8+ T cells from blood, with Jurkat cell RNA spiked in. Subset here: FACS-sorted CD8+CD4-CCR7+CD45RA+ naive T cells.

The CDR3 loop reads CASSGTGGETQYF. As DNA, the CDR3 is TGTGCCAGCAGCGGAACAGGTGGGGAGACCCAGTACTTC. V gene TRBV9 combines with J gene TRBJ2-5, with D perhaps TRBD1 (5 bases). The length of the CDR3 is 13 residues. The germline V gene has CDR1 SGDLS and CDR2 YYNGEE. V was clipped by 3 bases and J by 5 bases, with 11 bases between them. The variable domain in full, with the rest retrieved from reference TRBV9 and TRBJ2-5, is DSGVTQTPKHLITATGQRVTLRCSPRSGDLSVYWYQQSLDQGLQFLIQYYNGEERAKGNILERFSAQQFPDLHSELNLSSLELGDSALYFCASSGTGGETQYFGPGTRLLVL.